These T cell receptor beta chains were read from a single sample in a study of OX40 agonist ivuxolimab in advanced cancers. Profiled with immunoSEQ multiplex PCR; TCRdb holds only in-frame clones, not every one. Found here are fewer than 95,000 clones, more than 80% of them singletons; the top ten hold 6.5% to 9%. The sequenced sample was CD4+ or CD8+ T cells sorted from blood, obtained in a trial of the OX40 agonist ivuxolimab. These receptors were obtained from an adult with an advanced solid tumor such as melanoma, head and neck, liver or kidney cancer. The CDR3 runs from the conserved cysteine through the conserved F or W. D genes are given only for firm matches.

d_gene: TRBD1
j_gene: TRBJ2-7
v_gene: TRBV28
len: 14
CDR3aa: CASSLSRTGDEQYF
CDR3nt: TGTGCCAGCAGTCTAAGTAGGACAGGGGACGAGCAGTACTTC

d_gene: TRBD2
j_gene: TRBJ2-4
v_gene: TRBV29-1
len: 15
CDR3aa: CSVWTSGRSKNIQYF
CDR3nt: TGCAGCGTTTGGACTAGCGGGAGATCCAAAAACATTCAGTACTTC

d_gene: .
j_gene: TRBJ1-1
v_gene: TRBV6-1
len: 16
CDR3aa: CASSGFGGQGNTEAFF
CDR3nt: TGTGCCAGCAGTGGGTTTGGTGGCCAGGGGAACACTGAAGCTTTCTTT

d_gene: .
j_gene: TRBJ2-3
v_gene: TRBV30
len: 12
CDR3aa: CAWTSSADTQYF
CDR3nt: TGTGCCTGGACCTCGTCCGCAGATACGCAGTATTTT

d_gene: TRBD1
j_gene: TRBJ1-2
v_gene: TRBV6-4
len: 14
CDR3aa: CASSRDRSNYGYTF
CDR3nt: TGTGCCAGCAGCCGGGACAGATCTAACTATGGCTACACCTTC

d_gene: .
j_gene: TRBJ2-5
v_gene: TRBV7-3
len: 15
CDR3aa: CASSYQGGEEETQYF
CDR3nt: TGTGCCAGCAGCTACCAAGGGGGGGAGGAAGAGACCCAGTACTTC

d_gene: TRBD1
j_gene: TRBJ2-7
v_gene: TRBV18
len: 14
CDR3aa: CASSPRQGPYEQYF
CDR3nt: TGTGCCAGCTCACCACGACAGGGACCCTACGAGCAGTACTTC

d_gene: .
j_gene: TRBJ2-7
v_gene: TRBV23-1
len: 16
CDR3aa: CASSQSGGDSSYEQYF
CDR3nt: TGCGCCAGCAGTCAATCGGGGGGGGACAGTTCCTACGAGCAGTACTTC

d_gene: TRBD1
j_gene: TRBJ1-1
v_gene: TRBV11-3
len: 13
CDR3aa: CASSVYRGTEAFF
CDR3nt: TGTGCCAGCAGCGTTTACAGGGGAACTGAAGCTTTCTTT

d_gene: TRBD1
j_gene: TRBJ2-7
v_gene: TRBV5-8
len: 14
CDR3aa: CASEGWDRGGEQYF
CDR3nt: TGTGCCAGCGAAGGATGGGACAGGGGAGGCGAGCAGTACTTC

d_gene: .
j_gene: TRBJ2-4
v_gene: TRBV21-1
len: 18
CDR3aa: CASSQEGWASGNENIQYF
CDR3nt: .

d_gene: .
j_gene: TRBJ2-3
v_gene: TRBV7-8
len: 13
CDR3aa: CASSLGSEDTQYF
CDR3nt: TGTGCCAGCAGCTTAGGTAGTGAGGATACGCAGTATTTT